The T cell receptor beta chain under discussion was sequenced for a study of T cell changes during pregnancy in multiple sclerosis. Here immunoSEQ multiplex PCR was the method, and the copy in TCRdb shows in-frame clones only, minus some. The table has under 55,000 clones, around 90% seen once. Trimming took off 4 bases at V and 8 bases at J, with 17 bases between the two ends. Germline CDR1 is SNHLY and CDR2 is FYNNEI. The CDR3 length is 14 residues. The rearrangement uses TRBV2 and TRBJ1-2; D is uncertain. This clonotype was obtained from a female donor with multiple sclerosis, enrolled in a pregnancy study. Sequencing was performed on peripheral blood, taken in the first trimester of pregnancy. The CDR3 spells CASSGQAAWRGYTF. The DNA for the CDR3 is TGTGCCAGCAGTGGGCAGGCCGCCTGGAGGGGCTACACCTTC.